This T cell receptor beta chain appears in the sequencing data of a study of cytomegalovirus exposure and HLA in healthy donors. Regarding the study as a whole: Cytomegalovirus status was reportedly diagnosed by the classifier with high sensitivity and specificity.

In the case of this clone: Its target is not known.

TCRdb's table, derived via immunoSEQ multiplex PCR, lists solely in-frame clones and lacks some. The table lists about 150,000 clones, over 80% of them singletons. V was trimmed by 6 bases and J by 2 bases, leaving 11 bases between them. From germline, CDR1 is MNHEY and CDR2 SVGAGI. The length of the CDR3 is 14 residues. The receptor was derived from a man between 18 and 29 years old in good health and CMV-seropositive. Sequencing was carried out using PBMCs. The genes are TRBV6-5 and TRBJ1-5; possibly TRBD1 for D (6 bases). CDR3 coding DNA: TGTGCCAGCAGACGGACAGTCGGCAATCAGCCCCAGCATTTT. The encoded protein is CASRRTVGNQPQHF.